This TCR beta chain appears in the sequencing data of a study of blood T cell repertoires in COVID-19. Study-level information: Samples came from the United States, Italy and Spain, spanning acute and convalescent COVID-19.

The data were produced by immunoSEQ multiplex PCR, yet TCRdb's version contains in-frame clones alone and is incomplete. The table lists 150,000 or so clones, approximately 80% of them singletons, with approximately 8.4% in the top ten. Clinical history reported by participants formed the basis on which cohorts were assigned. Trimming took off 3 bases at V and 0 bases at J, with 9 bases between the two ends. The CDR3 sequence is 15 residues long. Germline V lookup: CDR1 LNHDA, CDR2 SQIVND (reference sequence). Specimen: PBMCs or T cells enriched from blood (not recorded which). This receptor was identified in a man aged 50-60 years who had recovered from COVID-19. The chain carries TRBV19 and TRBJ1-3; the D is unclear. The DNA for the CDR3 is TGTGCCAGTAGTATTCGCACATACTCTGGAAACACCATATATTTT. This encodes CASSIRTYSGNTIYF.